This T cell receptor beta chain came from a study of blood T cell repertoires in COVID-19 (dated by TCRdb to about 2020). For the study in its entirety: Samples from collaborators originated in the United States, Italy and Spain and spanned both the acute and convalescent phases of COVID-19. The prospective study material was composed of cDNA or gDNA derived from T cells, B-cell-depleted T cells, or PBMCs. Subjects who had been exposed to COVID-19, were actively infected with it, or had recovered from it provided the deeply sampled blood TCRbeta repertoires that made up the dataset. The repertoires were released in a freely available public database intended as a resource for research on the immune response to SARS-CoV-2. The samples were drawn from the first 160 participants of the ongoing ImmuneRACE study and from about 1,200 subjects provided by 6 global collaborators. A de-identified subject ID, COVID-19 status, age in years and sex were almost always included in the sample metadata. Where available, HLA class I and class II types were taken from metadata supplied by the sample provider and were not determined by assay-based typing.

Participants in the prospective study were enrolled through a virtual design, were aged roughly 18 to 95 years, and lived in some 24 United States geographic areas. Cohort assignment in the prospective study relied on participant-reported clinical history from a screening survey and a study questionnaire. Recovered participants in ImmuneRACE Cohort 3 were defined by two consecutive negative NP/OP PCR tests, clearance by a healthcare professional, or resolution of symptoms. In the prospective study, whole blood, serum and a nasopharyngeal or oropharyngeal swab were collected from each participant by mobile phlebotomists. Over an approximately 2-month period, participants in the prospective study had the option of providing additional blood draws and questionnaires. Before DNA extraction, blood samples from the prospective study were shipped at room temperature or frozen. A note on this clone: Its recognized antigen is unknown. Nothing much larger sits one base from this clone, and base qualities are not available.

Points the paper makes about the study in general: Clinical and demographic metadata were provided uncurated, with the amount varying by source and participant.

TCRbeta CDR3 regions were amplified from genomic DNA using the immunoSEQ Assay, a bias-controlled multiplex PCR. The source study handled its data this way. Within the assay, amplification of reference gene primers was used to estimate how many nucleated cells each sample contained. Sequence reads were collapsed and filtered to measure the absolute abundance of every unique TCRbeta CDR3 rearrangement. For each sample, productive Simpson clonality was calculated as the square root of Simpson's diversity index across productive rearrangements. This is the immuneACCESS table as TCRdb keeps it, with only in-frame sequences that have V and J called. A part of the clones is gone; compared with another copy, unresolved V genes explain less than half, and the rest is unexplained. From that table come the V and J calls and clone size; the DNA was used to work out D and trimming. This sample holds roughly 330,000 clones; over 75% were observed only once. Of the sample, approximately 5% falls within the top ten clones.

There are 11 amino acids in the CDR3, from cysteine to phenylalanine inclusive. Only the CDR3 portion is preserved as DNA: 33 bases, with reading frame beginning at the first base. CDR1 and CDR2, looked up from the germline V gene, are MNHEY and SVGEGT. A distance of 12 bases separates the germline ends of V and J, which lose 2 bases and 16 bases respectively. Sequencing used PBMCs or T cells enriched from blood (not recorded which). The clonotype originates from a woman in her thirties who had recovered from COVID-19. The rearranged segments are TRBV6-2 or TRBV6-3 and TRBJ2-1; the D gene lacks a confident call. This receptor has the CDR3 CASSYGSRRFF. The sequenced DNA: TGTGCCAGCAGTTACGGCAGCCGGAGATTCTTC.